These 10 T cell receptor beta chains were all obtained from the same sample, sequenced in a study of vaccination effects on CD4 cells after COVID-19. No cognate antigen is known for these TCRs. Produced via immunoSEQ multiplex PCR; TCRdb's table is partial and in-frame only. Seen here are about 26,000 clones, around 82% observed once, and the top ten hold 16%. Antigen-specific CD4+ T cell clonotypes were called by their expansion after viral peptide-pool culture in ViraFEST. Scientists isolated CD4+ T cells after a roughly 10-day culture period ended. SARS-CoV-2 infection was confirmed by PCR in the person between March and December 2020. The sequences come from CD4+ T cells from PBMCs cultured with HCoV-NL63 spike peptides, collected before COVID-19 vaccination. These receptors were taken from a human donor who had a prior SARS-CoV-2 infection.

In nucleotides, the CDR3 is TGTGCCTGGAGTGCGTTGGGGGAGCAGTACTTC. Its protein product is CAWSALGEQYF. This sequence joins TRBV30 and TRBJ2-7; D unclear. Germline V gene data show CDR1 as GTSNPN and CDR2 as SVGIG (reference sequence). CDR3 length: 11 residues. Trimming pared 1 base from V and 7 bases from J, leaving 8 bases between.

This clone was detected a few times. The chain carries TRBV3-1 (or the pseudogene TRBV3-2) and TRBJ2-7; 7 bases match TRBD1. This CDR3 is 15 amino acids long. Germline assignment: CDR1 LGHDT and CDR2 YNNKEL (reference sequence). The junction had 7 bases not matched to a gene; V was cut back by 4 bases and J by 1 base. The CDR3 is CASSRTTGRSYEQYF. The CDR3 nucleotides are TGTGCCAGCAGCCGAACGACAGGGCGGTCCTACGAGCAGTACTTC.

The V gene is TRBV28, the J gene TRBJ2-1; a weak D match, TRBD2 (6 bases). V lost 4 bases and J lost 2, with 6 bases in between. There are 13 residues in the CDR3. Looked up from germline, CDR1 is MDHEN and CDR2 is SYDVKM. The CDR3 sequence is CASSSGAYNEQFF. The DNA for the CDR3 is TGTGCCAGCAGTTCGGGAGCCTACAATGAGCAGTTCTTC.

Only one count was recorded for this clone. The chain links TRBV2 to TRBJ2-5; D perhaps matches TRBD2 (7 bases). Trimming cost V 7 bases and J 5 bases, with 14 bases left between them. This CDR3 is 13 amino acids long. Looked up from germline, CDR1 is SNHLY and CDR2 is FYNNEI. DNA of the CDR3: TGTGCCAGCAATGTGGGGGGGCTGGAGACCCAGTACTTC. This translates into CASNVGGLETQYF.

This chain connects TRBV2 to TRBJ2-4, with 8 bases fitting TRBD2. The junction had 7 bases not matched to a gene; V was cut back by 3 bases and J by 9 bases. CDR1 and CDR2 from the germline V gene are SNHLY and FYNNEI. The CDR3 contains 14 residues. CDR3: CASSELGTSSIQYF. CDR3 bases: TGTGCCAGCAGTGAGTTAGGGACTAGTTCCATTCAGTACTTC.

V is TRBV7-6 and J is TRBJ1-3; D may be TRBD1 (6 bases). The CDR3 totals 15 residues. Germline lookup yields CDR1 SGHVS and CDR2 FNYEAQ. Trimming removed 0 bases at V and 0 bases at J, with 6 bases between. For the CDR3, the DNA is TGTGCCAGCAGCTTAGCGGACAGCTCTGGAAACACCATATATTTT. It translates to CASSLADSSGNTIYF.

This chain joins TRBV5-1 and TRBJ2-1; 11 bases are a match to TRBD2. Germline V gives CDR1 SGHRS, CDR2 YFSETQ. J was trimmed by 1 base and V by 5 bases; bases with no gene match: 8. This CDR3 comprises 17 residues. CDR3 coding DNA: TGCGCCAGCAGGCAAACACTAGCGGGGGCTTCCTACAATGAGCAGTTCTTC. This sequence encodes CASRQTLAGASYNEQFF. The whole variable domain, filled in from reference TRBV5-1 and TRBJ2-1, reads KAGVTQTPRYLIKTRGQQVTLSCSPISGHRSVSWYQQTPGQGLQFLFEYFSETQRNKGNFPGRFSGRQFSNSRSEMNVSTLELGDSALYLCASRQTLAGASYNEQFFGPGTRLTVL.

This chain uses TRBV2 with TRBJ2-1; 7 bases line up with TRBD1. CDR3 length equals 15 residues. Looked up from germline, CDR1 is SNHLY and CDR2 is FYNNEI. V gave up 6 bases and J gave up 0 bases; unmatched junction bases: 5. The CDR3 here is CASRGTAGSYNEQFF. The CDR3, as DNA: TGTGCCAGCAGGGGGACAGCCGGCTCCTACAATGAGCAGTTCTTC.

J is TRBJ1-1 and V is TRBV6-5; weak D call: TRBD1 (6 bases). Germline V gene sequence: CDR1 MNHEY, CDR2 SVGAGI. The CDR3 is 15 amino acids. Trimming took 5 bases from V and 4 from J, leaving 17 bases between them. The CDR3: CASSRTLGAATEAFF. In nucleotides, the CDR3 is TGTGCCAGCAGTAGAACCCTGGGGGCTGCCACTGAAGCTTTCTTT.

The chain employs TRBV5-1 and TRBJ2-1; 9 bases fit TRBD2. V lost 4 bases, J lost 6 bases, and 8 bases stayed unmatched. Per germline, CDR1 SGHRS and CDR2 YFSETQ. The CDR3 is 15 amino acids. In DNA, the CDR3 is TGCGCCAGCAGCCCATCTAGCGGGACTCTCAATGAGCAGTTCTTC. It is translated as CASSPSSGTLNEQFF.